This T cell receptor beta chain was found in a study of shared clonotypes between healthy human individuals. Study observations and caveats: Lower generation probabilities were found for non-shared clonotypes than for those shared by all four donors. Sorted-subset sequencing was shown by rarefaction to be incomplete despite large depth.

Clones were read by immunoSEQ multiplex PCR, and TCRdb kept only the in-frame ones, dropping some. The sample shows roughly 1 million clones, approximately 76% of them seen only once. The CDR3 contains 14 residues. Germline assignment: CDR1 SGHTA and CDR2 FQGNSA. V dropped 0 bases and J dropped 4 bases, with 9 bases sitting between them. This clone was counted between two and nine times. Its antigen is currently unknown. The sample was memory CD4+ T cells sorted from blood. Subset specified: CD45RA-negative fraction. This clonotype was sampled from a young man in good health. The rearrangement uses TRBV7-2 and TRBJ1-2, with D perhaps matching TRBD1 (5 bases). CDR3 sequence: CASSLAQGTYGYTF. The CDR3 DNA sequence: TGTGCCAGCAGCTTAGCGCAGGGAACCTATGGCTACACCTTC.